This T cell receptor beta chain was captured in a study of Ad26.COV2.S vaccination and SARS-CoV-2 variants (dated by TCRdb to about 2021). Regarding the study in general: Donors in the vaccine arm were drawn from COV1001, a multicentre, randomized, double-blind, placebo-controlled phase I-IIa trial testing Ad26.COV2.S in healthy adults. Blinding of investigators to trial group allocation was maintained during experiments and outcome assessment. Dosing of Ad26.COV2.S was intramuscular, at either 5x10^10 or 1x10^11 viral particles, delivered as one shot or as two shots spaced 56 days apart. Trial participants were randomized into five groups of five: low-dose or high-dose Ad26.COV2.S given once or twice, or placebo on both occasions. The TCR-sequenced set comprised around 30 samples: some 20 Ad26.COV2.S vaccine recipients, 5 placebo recipients and 8 SARS-CoV-2 convalescent individuals. TCRbeta repertoire sequencing served as the tool for gauging how specific and how broad the SARS-CoV-2-reactive T cell receptors were following Ad26.COV2.S vaccination.

This clone has a single count. What antigen it recognizes has not been identified. Base qualities are missing; no much larger clone stands one base away. CDR3 length: 11 amino acids, cysteine to phenylalanine. The CDR3 DNA has 33 bases and is translated from base 1. Trimming leaves V shorter by 11 bases and J shorter by 10 bases, with the junction holding 4 bases beyond the gene matches. Per the germline V gene, SNHLY is the CDR1 and FYNNEI is the CDR2. TCRbeta CDR3 regions were sequenced with the immunoSEQ Assay. After extraction, genomic DNA underwent amplification by bias-controlled multiplex PCR, followed by high-throughput sequencing. Regarding the original processing steps: To quantify the absolute abundance of every unique TCRbeta CDR3 region, sequences were collapsed and filtered. T cell fraction was estimated by normalizing TCRbeta template counts to usable DNA, with usable DNA measured through amplification of reference genes found in all nucleated cells. Repertoire TCRs were annotated as SARS-CoV-2-specific by exact matching of V gene, CDR3 amino acid sequence and J gene to a known reactive TCR set. The reference SARS-CoV-2 TCR set was derived from MIRA and filtered for enrichment in COVID-19-positive ImmuneCODE repertoires, a step that removed public or cross-reactive TCRs. Using the MIRA antigens, annotated TCRs were further analysed by specific ORF or by position within an ORF. Breadth was defined as annotated unique rearrangements over total unique productive rearrangements; depth was the summed frequency of those rearrangements. Two-sided Wilcoxon rank-sum tests were applied when comparing TCR breadth between groups. Sourced from immuneACCESS, this table was stored by TCRdb with only in-frame sequences that have V and J called. A share of the clones is absent; for the studies checked, an unresolved V gene accounts for under half, and the remainder has no known explanation. V and J calls and clone size are those listed in that table; D and trimming were worked out from the DNA. For this sample the table gives nearly 400,000 clones, of which about nine tenths were detected only once. The top ten hold under 2% of the sample.

The treatment or condition label, as the study defines it: around 19 received Ad26.COV2.S at low or high dose, single or two shots; about 5 received placebo; per-sample allocation not given. Repertoires of vaccine and placebo recipients were sequenced from samples collected on day 63 after the first injection. Between 29 July and 7 August 2020, Cohort 1b enrolled 20 to 30 adults aged 18-55 years at one site in Boston, USA. Ad26.COV2.S was a replication-incompetent adenovirus type 26 vector expressing a prefusion-stabilized SARS-CoV-2 spike protein from the original Wuhan strain. Broad study findings and their caveats: The study was not powered for comparison of responses between vaccine doses or regimens. It was noted by the authors that total T cell responses may have been underestimated by the TCR breadth and depth analyses. Substantial breadth of spike-specific CD8+ and CD4+ T cell responses was reported after vaccination. Compared with placebo recipients, Ad26.COV2.S recipients showed higher spike-specific TCR breadth (P = 0.0014). Vaccine and placebo recipients had comparable non-spike TCR breadth, which fits with the vaccine containing only spike.

This chain joins TRBV2 to TRBJ2-7; the central 14 bases match TRBD2. Sample: peripheral blood, taken in a trial of Ad26.COV2.S vaccine versus placebo. The sequence came from a person between 18 and 65 years old who received the Ad26.COV2.S COVID-19 vaccine or a placebo. The DNA sequence is TGTGCCGGTGGGACTAGCGGGAGACAGTACTTC. Protein translation: CAGGTSGRQYF.